The 15 T cell receptor beta chains given below trace back to one sample, sequenced in a study of T cells in women clearing cervical HPV infection. Measured with immunoSEQ multiplex PCR; TCRdb has only the in-frame clones, and not every one. This repertoire includes tens of thousands of clones. The specimen sequenced was blood buffy coat. The source is a woman between 18 and 75 years old with a cervical HPV16 infection that either progressed to CIN3+ or cleared (not recorded which).

Regarding this clone: The CDR3 end lies 3 residues beyond the end of the read and is filled in from the germline J gene. The chain is built from TRBV19 and TRBJ2-5; a weak D match, TRBD1 (5 bases). Trimming cost V 8 bases and J 1 base, with 11 bases left between them. Germline values: CDR1 LNHDA, CDR2 SQIVND (reference sequence). The CDR3 covers 13 residues. The CDR3 loop reads CASSWQGQETQYF. The covered CDR3 bases are TGTGCCAGTTCCTGGCAGGGCCAAGAGACC.

Details on this clone: The read terminates 3 residues ahead of where the CDR3 ends, so the germline J gene completes it. The rearrangement uses TRBV4-2 and TRBJ2-3; 9 nucleotides line up with TRBD1. The CDR3 extends over 18 amino acids. Germline V gene sequence: CDR1 LGHNA, CDR2 YNFKEQ. Partial CDR3 DNA: TGTGCCAGCAGCCTCAACCATGGACAGGGGTATGACAATCAGCCG. This gives the protein CASSLNHGQGYDNQP. The full CDR3 sequence reads CASSLNHGQGYDNQPQYF.

Comment on this clone: The sequenced fragment ends 3 residues before the CDR3 boundary, so the rest is inferred from the germline J gene. The chain has TRBV5-6 and TRBJ1-1, with D possibly matching TRBD1 (6 bases). Germline values: CDR1 SGHDT, CDR2 YYEEEE. CDR3 length: 14 residues. The V end lost 4 bases, the J end lost 0 bases, and 10 bases lay between the germline ends. CDR3 bases read: TGTGCCAGCAGCCGAACAGGGTTGAACACTGAA. It specifies CASSRTGLNTE. The CDR3 as a whole reads CASSRTGLNTEAFF.

Points on this clone: The sequenced fragment ends 3 residues before the CDR3 boundary, so the rest is inferred from the germline J gene. V is TRBV7-9 and J is TRBJ2-1, with D hard to call. V was pared by 5 bases and J by 4 bases, with 12 bases between. This CDR3 has 14 residues. CDR1 is SEHNR and CDR2 is FQNEAQ in the germline V gene (reference sequence). CDR3 bases read: TGTGCCAGCAGCCTAACGGCGCGGTACAATGAG. Translated, it gives CASSLTARYNE. The complete CDR3 reads CASSLTARYNEQFF.

About this clone: Read sequence stops 3 residues before the CDR3 end, and the germline J gene provides the missing end. The chain joins TRBV11-2 to TRBJ2-7, with D unclear. The germline V gene encodes CDR1 SGHAT and CDR2 FQNNGV. The germline V and J ends were trimmed by 1 base and 2 bases, with 6 bases remaining between them. The CDR3 has 13 amino acids. CDR3 DNA, as far as it was read: TGTGCCAGCAGCTTAGGACTGACCTACGAG. Translated: CASSLGLTYE. The full-length CDR3 reads as CASSLGLTYEQYF.

Comments on this clone: The read ends 3 residues before the CDR3 terminus; that terminus is restored from the germline J gene. The chain joins TRBV10-3 to TRBJ1-5; D remains ambiguous. This CDR3 is 17 amino acids long. V lost 0 bases and J 3 bases, leaving 15 bases between the germline ends. The germline V gene encodes CDR1 ENHRY and CDR2 SYGVKD. CDR3 loop: CAISESGRRASNQPQHF. The sequenced part of the CDR3 DNA is TGTGCCATCAGTGAGTCTGGTAGAAGGGCCTCCAATCAGCCC.

In regard to this clone: Sequencing ends 3 residues short of the CDR3 end; the germline J gene provides the rest. The chain has TRBV7-6 and TRBJ2-2; weak D call: TRBD1 (5 bases). Germline CDR1 SGHVS, CDR2 FNYEAQ. CDR3 length: 15 residues. The CDR3 sequence: CASSLGVSGANVLFF. CDR3 DNA, as far as it was read: TGTGCCAGCAGCTTAGGCGTCTCTGGGGCCAACGTG.

In regard to this clone: The sequenced fragment ends 3 residues before the CDR3 boundary, so the rest is inferred from the germline J gene. The chain recombines TRBV7-7 with TRBJ2-5, with D tentatively TRBD2 (7 bases). V lost 5 bases, J lost 5 bases, and 15 bases lay in between. Germline CDR1 and CDR2: SSHAT and FNYEAQ (reference sequence). The CDR3 extends over 14 amino acids. CDR3 DNA (partial): TGTGCCAGCAGCGCGACCGGGGGGCTCGAGACC. It translates to CASSATGGLET. The complete CDR3 protein is CASSATGGLETQYF.

Concerning this clone: The read finishes 3 residues shy of the CDR3 end, and the germline J gene is used to complete it. This rearrangement joins TRBV6-2 or TRBV6-3 to TRBJ2-7; D might be TRBD2 (6 bases). The V end lost 0 bases, the J end lost 2 bases, and 14 bases lay between the germline ends. Germline CDR1 reads MNHEY; CDR2 reads SVGEGT. There are 16 residues in the CDR3. CDR3 sequence: CASSYSLSGDPYEQYF. The part of the CDR3 DNA that was read is TGTGCCAGCAGTTACTCCCTGTCGGGGGATCCCTACGAG.

Turning to this clone: The DNA ends 3 residues before the CDR3 does, and the rest of the CDR3 is filled in from the germline J gene. The chain links TRBV7-2 to TRBJ2-1; TRBD2 aligns across 7 bases. With V trimmed by 5 bases and J by 6 bases, 4 bases remained unmatched. Germline CDR1 reads SGHTA; CDR2 reads FQGNSA. This CDR3 is built from 13 residues. The DNA read from the CDR3 is TGTGCCAGCAGCGTCCGACTAGCCAATGAG. Translation gives CASSVRLANE. The complete CDR3 reads CASSVRLANEQFF.

On this clone: The CDR3 is cut off 3 residues early in the read; its end comes from the germline J gene. This chain connects TRBV5-1 to TRBJ1-6; D gene ambiguous. Germline CDR1 reads SGHRS; CDR2 reads YFSETQ. V was pared by 7 bases and J by 0 bases, with 5 bases between. The CDR3 spans 13 residues. The sequenced CDR3 bases are TGCGCCAGCGGCAGCTCCTATAATTCACCC. It yields the protein CASGSSYNSP. The whole CDR3 protein is CASGSSYNSPLHF. Full variable domain (missing parts from reference TRBV5-1 and TRBJ1-6): KAGVTQTPRYLIKTRGQQVTLSCSPISGHRSVSWYQQTPGQGLQFLFEYFSETQRNKGNFPGRFSGRQFSNSRSEMNVSTLELGDSALYLCASGSSYNSPLHFGNGTRLTVT.

The sequenced CDR3 bases are TGTGCCAGCAGCACAAGCGGTTCTCCTCTGGTC. Translating gives CASSTSGSPLV. The complete CDR3 sequence is CASSTSGSPLVLTF. The chain couples TRBV11-1 to TRBJ2-6; weak D call: TRBD2 (5 bases). Sequencing ends 3 residues short of the CDR3 end; the germline J gene provides the rest. Per germline, CDR1 SGHAT and CDR2 FQDESV (reference sequence). The CDR3 is 14 residues long.

Worth noting for this clone: The sequenced fragment ends 3 residues before the CDR3 boundary, so the rest is inferred from the germline J gene. V gene TRBV30 combines with J gene TRBJ2-7, with 8 bases lining up with TRBD1. CDR1 GTSNPN and CDR2 SVGIG come from the germline V gene (reference sequence). Germline trimming cut 6 bases from V and 4 bases from J; bases unmatched to any gene: 8. The CDR3 is made up of 13 amino acids. CDR3 bases read: TGTGCCTGCCGGACAGGGATTGGTTACGAG. This encodes CACRTGIGYE. The whole CDR3 protein is CACRTGIGYEQYF.

A note on this clone: Read sequence stops 3 residues before the CDR3 end, and the germline J gene provides the missing end. The chain couples TRBV6-2 or TRBV6-3 to TRBJ2-3; D is possibly TRBD2 (7 bases). CDR1 and CDR2 from the germline V gene are MNHEY and SVGEGT. V shed 8 bases and J shed 3 bases, with 15 bases lying between them. There are 14 residues in the CDR3. The chain's CDR3 is CASVSGGRTDTQYF. The CDR3 DNA, read in part, is TGTGCCAGCGTTTCGGGGGGCCGGACAGATACG.

Of note for this clone: From the germline J gene comes the end of the CDR3, since the read stops 3 residues before it. The genes are TRBV2 and TRBJ2-3; unclear D gene. The germline V gene encodes CDR1 SNHLY and CDR2 FYNNEI. Between the trimmed V and J ends, which lost 3 bases and 2 bases, there was a span of 15 bases. The CDR3 is made up of 16 amino acids. The CDR3 bases that were read are TGTGCCAGCAGTGAGAGGCGGAACACCCCCACAGATACG. It codes for CASSERRNTPTDT. The whole CDR3 protein is CASSERRNTPTDTQYF. Based on the CDR3 plus reference TRBV2 and TRBJ2-3, the full variable domain is EPEVTQTPSHQVTQMGQEVILRCVPISNHLYFYWYRQILGQKVEFLVSFYNNEISEKSEIFDDQFSVERPDGSNFTLKIRSTKLEDSAMYFCASSERRNTPTDTQYFGPGTRLTVL.